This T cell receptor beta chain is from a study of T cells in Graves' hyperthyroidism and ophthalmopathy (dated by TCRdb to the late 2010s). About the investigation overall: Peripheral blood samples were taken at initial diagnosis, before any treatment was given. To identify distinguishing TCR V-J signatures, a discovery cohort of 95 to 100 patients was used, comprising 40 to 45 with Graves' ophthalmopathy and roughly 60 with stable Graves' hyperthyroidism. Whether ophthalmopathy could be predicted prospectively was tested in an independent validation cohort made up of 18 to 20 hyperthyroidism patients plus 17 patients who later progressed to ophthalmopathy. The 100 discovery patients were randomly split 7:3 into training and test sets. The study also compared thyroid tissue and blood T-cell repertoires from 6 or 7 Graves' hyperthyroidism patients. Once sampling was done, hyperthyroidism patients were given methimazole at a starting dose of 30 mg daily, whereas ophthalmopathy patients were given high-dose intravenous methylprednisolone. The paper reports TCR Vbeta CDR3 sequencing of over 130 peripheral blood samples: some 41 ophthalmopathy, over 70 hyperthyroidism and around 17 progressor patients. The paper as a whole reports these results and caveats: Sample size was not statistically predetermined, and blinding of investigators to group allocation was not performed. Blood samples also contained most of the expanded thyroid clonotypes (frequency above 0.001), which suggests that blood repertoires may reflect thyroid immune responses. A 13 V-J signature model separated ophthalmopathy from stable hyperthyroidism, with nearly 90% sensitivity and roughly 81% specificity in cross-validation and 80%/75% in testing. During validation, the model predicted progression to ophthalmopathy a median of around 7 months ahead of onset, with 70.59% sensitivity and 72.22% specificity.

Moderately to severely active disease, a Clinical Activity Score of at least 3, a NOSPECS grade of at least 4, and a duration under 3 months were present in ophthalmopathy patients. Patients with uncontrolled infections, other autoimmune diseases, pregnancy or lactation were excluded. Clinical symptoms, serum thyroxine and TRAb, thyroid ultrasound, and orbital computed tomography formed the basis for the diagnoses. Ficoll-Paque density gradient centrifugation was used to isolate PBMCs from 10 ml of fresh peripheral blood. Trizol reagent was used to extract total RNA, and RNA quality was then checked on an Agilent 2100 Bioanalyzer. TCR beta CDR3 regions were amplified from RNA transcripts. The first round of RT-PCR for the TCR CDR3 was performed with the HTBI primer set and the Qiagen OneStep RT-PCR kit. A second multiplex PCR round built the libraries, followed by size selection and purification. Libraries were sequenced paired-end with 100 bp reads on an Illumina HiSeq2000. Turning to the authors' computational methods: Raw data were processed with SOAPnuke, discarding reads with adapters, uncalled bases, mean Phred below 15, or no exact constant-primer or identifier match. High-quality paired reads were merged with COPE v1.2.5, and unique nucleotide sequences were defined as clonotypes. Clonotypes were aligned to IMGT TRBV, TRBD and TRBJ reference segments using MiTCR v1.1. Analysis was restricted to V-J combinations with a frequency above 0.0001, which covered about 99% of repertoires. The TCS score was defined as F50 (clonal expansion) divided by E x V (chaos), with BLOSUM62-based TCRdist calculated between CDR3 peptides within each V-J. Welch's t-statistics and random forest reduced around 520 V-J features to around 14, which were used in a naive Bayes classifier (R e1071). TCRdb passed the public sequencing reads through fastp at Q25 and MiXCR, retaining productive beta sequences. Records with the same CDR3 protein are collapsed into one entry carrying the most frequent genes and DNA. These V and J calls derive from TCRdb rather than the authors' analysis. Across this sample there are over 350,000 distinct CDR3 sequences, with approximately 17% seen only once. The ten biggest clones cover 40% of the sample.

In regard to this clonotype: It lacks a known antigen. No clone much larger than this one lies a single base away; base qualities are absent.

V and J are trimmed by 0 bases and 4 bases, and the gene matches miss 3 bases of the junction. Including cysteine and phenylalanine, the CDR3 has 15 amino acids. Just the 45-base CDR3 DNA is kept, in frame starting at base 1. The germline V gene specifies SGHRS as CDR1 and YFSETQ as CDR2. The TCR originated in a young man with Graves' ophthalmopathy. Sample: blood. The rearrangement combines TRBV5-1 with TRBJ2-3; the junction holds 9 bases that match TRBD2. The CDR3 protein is CASSLEVAGADTQYF. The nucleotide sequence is TGCGCCAGCAGCTTGGAAGTAGCGGGGGCAGATACGCAGTATTTT.